The clone carrying this T cell receptor (beta chain) showed up many times. Its target is unknown. From the germline J gene comes the end of the CDR3, since the read stops 3 residues before it. These data belong to a study of T cell clonality in common variable immunodeficiency. The study's findings and limits: Common variable immunodeficiency TCR beta sequences reportedly had fewer deletions and N-nucleotide insertions.

The junction had 7 bases not matched to a gene; V was cut back by 1 base and J by 6 bases. The germline gives CDR1 DFQATT, CDR2 SNEGSKA (reference sequence). The CDR3 length is 16 residues. Profiled with immunoSEQ multiplex PCR; TCRdb holds only in-frame clones, not every one. The profile covers approximately 42,000 clones, none occurring a single time. The clonotype comes from a person between 18 and 75 years old in good health. This chain links TRBV20-1 with TRBJ2-1; 12 bases are a match to TRBD2. Sequencing was carried out using peripheral blood mononuclear cells. CDR3 DNA, as far as it was read: TGCAGTGCTAGAGTCCCTCGACTAGCGGGGGCCAATGAG. As protein: CSARVPRLAGANE. The complete CDR3 sequence is CSARVPRLAGANEQFF.